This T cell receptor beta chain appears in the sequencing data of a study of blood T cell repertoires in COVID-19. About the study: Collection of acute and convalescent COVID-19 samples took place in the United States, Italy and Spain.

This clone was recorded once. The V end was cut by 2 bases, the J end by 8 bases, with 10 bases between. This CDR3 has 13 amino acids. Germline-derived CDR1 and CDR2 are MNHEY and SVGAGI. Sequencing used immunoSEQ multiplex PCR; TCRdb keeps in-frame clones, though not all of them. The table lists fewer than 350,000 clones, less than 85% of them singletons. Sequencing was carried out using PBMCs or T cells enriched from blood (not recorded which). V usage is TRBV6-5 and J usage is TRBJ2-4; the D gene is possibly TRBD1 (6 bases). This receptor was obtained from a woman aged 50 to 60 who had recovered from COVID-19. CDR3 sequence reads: CASSYDRKHIQYF. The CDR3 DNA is TGTGCCAGCAGTTACGACAGGAAACACATTCAGTACTTC.